The rows below give T cell receptor beta chains drawn from one sample of a study of Ad26.COV2.S vaccination and SARS-CoV-2 variants. Some clones are missing from TCRdb's copy, which holds only in-frame ones; the method was immunoSEQ multiplex PCR. Here the sample spans 330,000 or so clones, roughly 88% being singletons. The material sequenced was peripheral blood, taken in a trial of Ad26.COV2.S vaccine versus placebo. Receptors originate from a person aged 18-65 years who received the Ad26.COV2.S COVID-19 vaccine or a placebo. CDR3s include the opening cysteine and the closing phenylalanine or tryptophan. A D gene is named only where the DNA matches it firmly. Clone size, where shown, is once, few, many, or a class for clones that have expanded.

abundance: -; j_gene: TRBJ1-1; v_gene: TRBV11-2; d_gene: -; CDR3nt: TGTGCCAGCACCGAGGATGTGAACACTGAAGCTTTCTTT; CDR3aa: CASTEDVNTEAFF
abundance: -; j_gene: TRBJ1-4; v_gene: TRBV9; d_gene: -; CDR3nt: TGTGCCAGCAGTCAACAACTAAATGAAAAACTGTTTTTT; CDR3aa: CASSQQLNEKLFF
abundance: -; j_gene: TRBJ2-7; v_gene: TRBV7-9; d_gene: TRBD1; CDR3nt: TGTGCCAGCAGCTTAGGGGGACAGGGGATCCCCTACGAGCAGTACTTC; CDR3aa: CASSLGGQGIPYEQYF
abundance: -; j_gene: TRBJ1-1; v_gene: TRBV21-1; d_gene: -; CDR3nt: TGTGCCAGCAGCAAAGCGGTAGAGGGGTCCACTGAAGCTTTCTTT; CDR3aa: CASSKAVEGSTEAFF
abundance: -; j_gene: TRBJ2-3; v_gene: TRBV7-2; d_gene: -; CDR3nt: TGTGCCAGCAGCCCAATCACAGATACGCAGTATTTT; CDR3aa: CASSPITDTQYF
abundance: -; j_gene: TRBJ1-2; v_gene: TRBV12-3/TRBV12-4; d_gene: -; CDR3nt: TGTGCCAGCAGTCTAGAGAATTATGGCTACACCTTC; CDR3aa: CASSLENYGYTF
abundance: -; j_gene: TRBJ1-1; v_gene: TRBV10-3; d_gene: TRBD1; CDR3nt: TGTGCCATCAGGACCGGGACAGGGAACACTGAAGCTTTCTTT; CDR3aa: CAIRTGTGNTEAFF
abundance: -; j_gene: TRBJ2-1; v_gene: TRBV27; d_gene: -; CDR3nt: TGTGCCAGCAGAGGGAATTTGGGAGGCCCCCACTACAATGAGCAGTTCTTC; CDR3aa: CASRGNLGGPHYNEQFF
abundance: -; j_gene: TRBJ2-7; v_gene: TRBV4-3; d_gene: -; CDR3nt: TGCGCCAGCAGCCATCTGGAGGGGTCGGCTCACGAGCAGTACTTC; CDR3aa: CASSHLEGSAHEQYF
abundance: -; j_gene: TRBJ2-3; v_gene: TRBV27; d_gene: TRBD2; CDR3nt: TGTGCCAGCAGTTTGACTAGCGGGGGGACCACGAGGCCGCAGTATTTT; CDR3aa: CASSLTSGGTTRPQYF
abundance: once; j_gene: TRBJ2-3; v_gene: TRBV6-5; d_gene: TRBD2; CDR3nt: TGTGCCAGCAGTAGCGGGGGGGCCACAGATACGCAGTATTTT; CDR3aa: CASSSGGATDTQYF
abundance: once; j_gene: TRBJ1-1; v_gene: TRBV29-1; d_gene: -; CDR3nt: TGCAGCGTTGCCCCGGGCACTGAAGCTTTCTTT; CDR3aa: CSVAPGTEAFF
abundance: -; j_gene: TRBJ2-1; v_gene: TRBV2; d_gene: -; CDR3nt: TGTGCCAGCAGTTTAGGGGTGGGCAATGAGCAGTTCTTC; CDR3aa: CASSLGVGNEQFF
abundance: -; j_gene: TRBJ1-1; v_gene: TRBV2; d_gene: -; CDR3nt: TGTGCCAGTACTGAGGGGGTTAACACTGAAGCTTTCTTT; CDR3aa: CASTEGVNTEAFF
abundance: -; j_gene: TRBJ2-3; v_gene: TRBV29-1; d_gene: TRBD2; CDR3nt: TGCAGCGTCGCGGGGGCGGGAGGGCCAATCGTCACAGATACGCAGTATTTT; CDR3aa: CSVAGAGGPIVTDTQYF
abundance: -; j_gene: TRBJ2-6; v_gene: TRBV2; d_gene: -; CDR3nt: TGTGCCAGCGTTGTTCCGAGCTCTGGGGCCAACGTCCTGACTTTC; CDR3aa: CASVVPSSGANVLTF
abundance: -; j_gene: TRBJ1-2; v_gene: TRBV5-5; d_gene: -; CDR3nt: TGTGCCAGCAGCTTGGTATGGGTGCAGGGCTCCTATGGCTACACCTTC; CDR3aa: CASSLVWVQGSYGYTF
abundance: -; j_gene: TRBJ2-3; v_gene: TRBV5-1; d_gene: -; CDR3nt: TGCGCCAGCAGCCTCACAATCGCGGGTACAGATACGCAGTATTTT; CDR3aa: CASSLTIAGTDTQYF
abundance: -; j_gene: TRBJ2-7; v_gene: TRBV15; d_gene: -; CDR3nt: TGTGCCACCAGCAATGCCGGGGGGCCTTACGAGCAGTACTTC; CDR3aa: CATSNAGGPYEQYF
abundance: -; j_gene: TRBJ2-5; v_gene: TRBV7-9; d_gene: -; CDR3nt: TGTGCCAGCAGCTTCGGATACGGGGAGACCCAGTACTTC; CDR3aa: CASSFGYGETQYF
abundance: -; j_gene: TRBJ2-1; v_gene: TRBV5-4; d_gene: -; CDR3nt: TGTGCCAGCACACGGAGGGGTCGGGACAATGAGCAGTTCTTC; CDR3aa: CASTRRGRDNEQFF
abundance: few; j_gene: TRBJ1-2; v_gene: TRBV18; d_gene: -; CDR3nt: TGTGCCAGCTCACCACAAAATTCGGGCGTTAGTGGCTACACCTTC; CDR3aa: CASSPQNSGVSGYTF
abundance: -; j_gene: TRBJ1-4; v_gene: TRBV7-2; d_gene: -; CDR3nt: TGTGCCAGCAGCTTAACCACAGGGATAACTGAAAAACTGTTTTTT; CDR3aa: CASSLTTGITEKLFF
abundance: -; j_gene: TRBJ1-1; v_gene: TRBV9; d_gene: -; CDR3nt: TGTGCCAGCAGCGGAGGGACGGCCCTGAACACTGAAGCTTTCTTT; CDR3aa: CASSGGTALNTEAFF